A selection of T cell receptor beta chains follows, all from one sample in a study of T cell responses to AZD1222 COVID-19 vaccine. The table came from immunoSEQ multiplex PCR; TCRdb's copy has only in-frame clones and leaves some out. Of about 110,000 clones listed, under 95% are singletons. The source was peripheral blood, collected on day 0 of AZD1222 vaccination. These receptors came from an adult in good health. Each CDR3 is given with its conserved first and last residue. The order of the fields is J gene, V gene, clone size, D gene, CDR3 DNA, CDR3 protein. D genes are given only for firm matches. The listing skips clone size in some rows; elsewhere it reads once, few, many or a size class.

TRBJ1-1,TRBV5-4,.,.,TGTGCCAGCAGCTTGCAGAGGGGGTCTATGAACACTGAAGCTTTCTTT,CASSLQRGSMNTEAFF
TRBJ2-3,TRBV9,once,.,TGTGCCAGCAGCGCCCCCGCGCGGGGGCCGGGGAGGACAGATACGCAGTATTTT,CASSAPARGPGRTDTQYF
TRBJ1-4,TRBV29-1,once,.,TGCAGCGCGGGATCAACTAATGAAAAACTGTTTTTT,CSAGSTNEKLFF
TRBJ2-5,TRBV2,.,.,TGTGCCAGCGGGGGGTACCCTCGAGAGACCCAGTACTTC,CASGGYPRETQYF
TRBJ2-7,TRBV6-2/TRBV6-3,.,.,TGTGCCAGCAGTTACCCGGGACTTCCGATCTACGAGCAGTACTTC,CASSYPGLPIYEQYF
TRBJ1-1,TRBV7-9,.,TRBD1,TGTGCCAGCAGCTCCGCCGGGACAGGGAACACTGAAGCTTTCTTT,CASSSAGTGNTEAFF
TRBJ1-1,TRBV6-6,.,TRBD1,TGTGCCAGCAGTTACGGGGGACAGATTAACACTGAAGCTTTCTTT,CASSYGGQINTEAFF
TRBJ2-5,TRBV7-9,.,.,TGTGCCAGCAGCTCGGACTATAACCAAGAGACCCAGTACTTC,CASSSDYNQETQYF
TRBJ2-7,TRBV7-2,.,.,TGTGCCAGCAGCTCCCTAGGCGGGGTGAGCTCCTACGAGCAGTACTTC,CASSSLGGVSSYEQYF
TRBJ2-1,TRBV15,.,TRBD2,TGTGCCACCAGCAGAGAGGTGCTAGCGGGGGCCGAGCAGTTCTTC,CATSREVLAGAEQFF
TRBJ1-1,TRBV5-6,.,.,TGTGCCAGCTCCTCGAGGGGACCTAACACTGAAGCTTTCTTT,CASSSRGPNTEAFF
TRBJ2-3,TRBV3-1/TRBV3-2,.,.,TGTGCCAGCAGAGTAGGGGACGGCCCTACAGATACGCAGTATTTT,CASRVGDGPTDTQYF
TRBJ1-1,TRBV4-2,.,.,TGTGCCAGCAGCAACTTGACAGAGAACACTGAAGCTTTCTTT,CASSNLTENTEAFF
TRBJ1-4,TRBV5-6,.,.,TGTGCCAGCAGCAGGCCTGCAACTAATGAAAAACTGTTTTTT,CASSRPATNEKLFF
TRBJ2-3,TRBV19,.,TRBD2,TGTGCCAGCCAACTAGCGGGACCCACAGATACGCAGTATTTT,CASQLAGPTDTQYF
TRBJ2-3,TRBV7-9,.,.,TGTGCCAGCAGCTCAGGGTTCCCCACAGATACGCAGTATTTT,CASSSGFPTDTQYF